This entry lists 14 T cell receptor beta chains sequenced from one sample in a study of kidney transplant recipient with SARS-CoV-2 infection. Each CDR3 protein gets one entry after TCRdb re-called the reads with MiXCR. The data show under 250,000 distinct CDR3 sequences, 29% seen once. Sequences were derived from a blood sample, sampled at baseline and around day 110 from a kidney transplant recipient. The receptors stem from a male patient aged 25-45 years who had COVID-19 and was a kidney transplant recipient. Some T cells may possibly be graft donor cells.

This clonotype was recorded at least ten times. The chain employs TRBV6-5 and TRBJ1-1, with a tentative D call TRBD1 (5 bases). Germline-derived CDR1 and CDR2 are MNHEY and SVGAGI. Trimming left V 2 bases short and J 5 bases short, with 18 bases between. CDR3 length: 16 residues. As DNA, the CDR3 is TGTGCCAGCAGTTACGAACCGGGGCTCCTTCGAACTGAAGCTTTCTTT. Translated, it gives CASSYEPGLLRTEAFF.

The chain has TRBV14 and TRBJ2-3, with TRBD2 identical over 13 bases. Germline assignment: CDR1 SGHDN and CDR2 FVKESK. The ends lost 3 bases at V and 5 bases at J; junction bases unmatched: 2. CDR3 length: 15 amino acids. For the CDR3, the DNA is TGTGCCAGCAGCCACGGACTAGCGGGAGTAGATACGCAGTATTTT. Translating it yields CASSHGLAGVDTQYF.

This clonotype was found many times. The chain recombines TRBV4-1 with TRBJ1-2, with TRBD1 identical over 10 bases. Germline CDR1 is MGHRA and CDR2 is YSYEKL. The CDR3 totals 14 residues. V lost 5 bases to trimming and J lost 3 bases; unmatched junction nucleotides: 3. In DNA, the CDR3 is TGCGCCAGCAGCGGGACAGGGGTCGACTATGGCTACACCTTC. Translated: CASSGTGVDYGYTF.

This clonotype has more than one count but fewer than ten. The chain recombines TRBV19 with TRBJ2-1; D ambiguous. The CDR3 extends over 12 amino acids. V was pared by 6 bases and J by 2 bases, with 5 bases between. Germline V gives CDR1 LNHDA, CDR2 SQIVND (reference sequence). CDR3 sequence (DNA): TGTGCCAGTAGCCCCCCCTACAATGAGCAGTTCTTC. Translated: CASSPPYNEQFF.

This clonotype was observed at least ten times. The genes are TRBV3-1 and TRBJ1-1, with D uncertain. The CDR3 is made up of 17 amino acids. The V gene's germline CDR1 is LGHDT and CDR2 YNNKEL (reference sequence). The V end lost 4 bases, the J end lost 4 bases, and 22 bases lay between the germline ends. The CDR3 sequence: CASSLRNPISIRTEAFF. The CDR3 DNA follows: TGTGCCAGCAGCCTAAGAAATCCCATTTCAATTCGCACTGAAGCTTTCTTT.

Note on this clonotype: This clone may be a read error of a much larger clone one base away. The V gene is TRBV2, the J gene TRBJ2-7; D is undetermined. The V end was cut by 6 bases, the J end by 2 bases, with 14 bases between. Germline V gene lookup returns CDR1 SNHLY and CDR2 FYNNEI. This CDR3 contains 14 residues. The chain's CDR3 is CASRDRTATYEQYF. CDR3 nucleotide sequence: TGTGCCAGCAGGGATCGGACCGCAACCTACGAGCAGTACTTC.

In this sample, this clonotype turned up many times. The chain joins TRBV18 to TRBJ1-3; D not certain. Trimming took off 2 bases at V and 1 base at J, with 15 bases between the two ends. Germline V CDR1 and CDR2: KGHSH, LQKENI. This CDR3 has 17 residues. In nucleotides, the CDR3 is TGTGCCAGCTCACCATTTAGGAACAGAGGTTCTGGAAACACCATATATTTT. Its protein product is CASSPFRNRGSGNTIYF. Drawing the rest from reference TRBV18 and TRBJ1-3, the complete variable domain is NAGVMQNPRHLVRRRGQEARLRCSPMKGHSHVYWYRQLPEEGLKFMVYLQKENIIDESGMPKERFSAEFPKEGPSILRIQQVVRGDSAAYFCASSPFRNRGSGNTIYFGEGSWLTVV.

About this clonotype: Just one base apart from a much larger clone, this may be a read error. The chain joins TRBV4-3 to TRBJ1-2; D remains unclear. V gave up 4 bases and J gave up 12 bases, with 21 bases separating them. CDR3 length: 14 amino acids. From germline, CDR1 is LGHNA and CDR2 YSLEER. The CDR3 loop is CASSPGIGLSGHTF. The CDR3 DNA follows: TGCGCCAGCAGCCCGGGAATTGGGCTATCCGGCCACACCTTC.

In its sample, this clonotype was seen many times. CDR3 in amino acids: CASSYSSRVNTEAFF. The DNA of the CDR3 is TGTGCCAGCAGTTACTCGAGCAGGGTGAACACTGAAGCTTTCTTT. V and J are TRBV6-5 and TRBJ1-1, with D perhaps matching TRBD1 (5 bases). V lost 0 bases and J 0 bases, leaving 8 bases between the germline ends. Germline lookup yields CDR1 MNHEY and CDR2 SVGAGI. CDR3 length equals 15 residues.

This clonotype was found many times. The chain carries TRBV12-3 or TRBV12-4 and TRBJ2-3, with 9 bases fitting TRBD2. The V gene end was trimmed by 5 bases and the J gene end by 5 bases; junction bases not matched to a gene: 8. The CDR3 covers 15 residues. Here the CDR3 reads CASSLLAGLEDTQYF. DNA for the CDR3: TGTGCCAGCAGTCTCCTAGCGGGGCTTGAAGATACGCAGTATTTT.

A remark on this clonotype: A read error is possible here, since a much larger clone lies one base away. J is TRBJ1-4 and V is TRBV12-3 or TRBV12-4; D is perhaps TRBD1 (6 bases). There are 14 residues in the CDR3. The CDR3, as DNA: TGTGCCGGCAGTTTACAGGGCGCTCGTGAAAAACTGTTTTTT. The encoded protein is CAGSLQGAREKLFF.

This clonotype was recorded a few times. The chain carries TRBV6-5 and TRBJ2-1; D is perhaps TRBD1 (6 bases). The CDR3 spans 15 residues. Germline values: CDR1 MNHEY, CDR2 SVGAGI. V was pared by 5 bases and J by 2 bases, with 13 bases between. CDR3 loop: CASSAQTGTYNEQFF. In nucleotides, the CDR3 is TGTGCCAGCAGTGCCCAGACAGGAACCTACAATGAGCAGTTCTTC.

This clonotype was seen a handful of times. This chain connects TRBV7-2 to TRBJ1-5; no clear D. This CDR3 has 16 residues. Germline loops: CDR1 SGHTA, CDR2 FQGNSA. V lost 4 bases and J lost 9, with 22 bases in between. In nucleotides, the CDR3 is TGTGCCAGCAGCTCCGCCCCCGGGTCCGGAAAATTGCCCCAGCATTTT. This codes for CASSSAPGSGKLPQHF.

In this sample, this clonotype turned up many times. The V and J genes are TRBV5-1 and TRBJ2-7, with a weak D call TRBD1 (5 bases). The CDR3 loop spans 15 amino acids. The germline V gene has CDR1 SGHRS and CDR2 YFSETQ. The germline V and J ends were trimmed by 7 bases and 2 bases, with 19 bases remaining between them. The CDR3 DNA sequence: TGCGCCAGCCAAACTACAACAGGCCAGGCCTACGAGCAGTACTTC. Residues: CASQTTTGQAYEQYF. Filled out from reference TRBV5-1 and TRBJ2-7, the complete variable domain reads KAGVTQTPRYLIKTRGQQVTLSCSPISGHRSVSWYQQTPGQGLQFLFEYFSETQRNKGNFPGRFSGRQFSNSRSEMNVSTLELGDSALYLCASQTTTGQAYEQYFGPGTRLTVT.